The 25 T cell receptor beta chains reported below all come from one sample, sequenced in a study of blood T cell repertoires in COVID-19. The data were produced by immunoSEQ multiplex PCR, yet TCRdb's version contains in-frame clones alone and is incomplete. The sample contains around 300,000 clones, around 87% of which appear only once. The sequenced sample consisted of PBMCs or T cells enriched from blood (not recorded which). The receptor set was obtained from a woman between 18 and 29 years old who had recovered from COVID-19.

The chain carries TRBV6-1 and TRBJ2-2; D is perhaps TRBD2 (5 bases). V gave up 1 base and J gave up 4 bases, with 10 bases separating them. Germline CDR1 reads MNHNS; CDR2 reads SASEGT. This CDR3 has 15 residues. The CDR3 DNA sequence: TGTGCCAGCAGTGAAGTCATCGCGGGCACCGGGGAGCTGTTTTTT. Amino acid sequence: CASSEVIAGTGELFF.

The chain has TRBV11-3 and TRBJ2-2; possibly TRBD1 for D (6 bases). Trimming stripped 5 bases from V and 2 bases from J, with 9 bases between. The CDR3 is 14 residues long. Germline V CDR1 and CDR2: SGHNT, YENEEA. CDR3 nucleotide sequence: TGTGCCAGCAGCGGGGGCCCCAACACCGGGGAGCTGTTTTTT. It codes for CASSGGPNTGELFF.

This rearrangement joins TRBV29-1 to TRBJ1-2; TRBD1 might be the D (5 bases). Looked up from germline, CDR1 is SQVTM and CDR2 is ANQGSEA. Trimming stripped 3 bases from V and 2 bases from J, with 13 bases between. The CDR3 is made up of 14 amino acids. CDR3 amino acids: CSVEGGAINYGYTF. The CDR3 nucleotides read TGCAGCGTTGAGGGAGGGGCCATAAACTATGGCTACACCTTC.

CDR3 bases: TGTGCCAGCAGTTCGGGAGCTTGGACAAGGAACACTGAAGCTTTCTTT. The encoded protein is CASSSGAWTRNTEAFF. The chain is built from TRBV27 and TRBJ1-1; D might be TRBD1 (5 bases). Trimming removed 4 bases from V and 1 base from J, with 16 bases in between. Germline V gene sequence: CDR1 MNHEY, CDR2 SMNVEV (reference sequence). This CDR3 spans 16 amino acids.

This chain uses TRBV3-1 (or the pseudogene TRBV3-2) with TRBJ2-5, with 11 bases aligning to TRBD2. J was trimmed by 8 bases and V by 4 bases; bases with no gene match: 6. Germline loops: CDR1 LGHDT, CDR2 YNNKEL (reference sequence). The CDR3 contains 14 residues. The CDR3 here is CASSRQTSGETQYF. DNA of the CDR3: TGTGCCAGCAGCCGTCAGACTAGCGGGGAAACCCAGTACTTC.

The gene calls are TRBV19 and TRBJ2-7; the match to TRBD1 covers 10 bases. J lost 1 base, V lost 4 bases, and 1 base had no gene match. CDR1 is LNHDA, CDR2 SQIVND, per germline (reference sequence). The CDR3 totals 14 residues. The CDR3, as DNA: TGTGCCAGTAGTAGGACAGGGGGGTCCTACGAGCAGTACTTC. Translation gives CASSRTGGSYEQYF.

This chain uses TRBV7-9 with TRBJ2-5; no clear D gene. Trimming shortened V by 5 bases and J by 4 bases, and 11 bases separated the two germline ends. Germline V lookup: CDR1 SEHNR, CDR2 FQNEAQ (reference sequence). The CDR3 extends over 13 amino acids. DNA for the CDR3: TGTGCCAGCAGCAAGAGTTGGTCAGAGACCCAGTACTTC. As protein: CASSKSWSETQYF.

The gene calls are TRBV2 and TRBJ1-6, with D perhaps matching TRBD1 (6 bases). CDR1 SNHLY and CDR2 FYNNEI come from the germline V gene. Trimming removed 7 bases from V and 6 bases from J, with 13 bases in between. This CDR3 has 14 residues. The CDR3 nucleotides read TGTGCCAGCAAATTGACAGGAAGTAATTCACCCCTCCACTTT. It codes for CASKLTGSNSPLHF.

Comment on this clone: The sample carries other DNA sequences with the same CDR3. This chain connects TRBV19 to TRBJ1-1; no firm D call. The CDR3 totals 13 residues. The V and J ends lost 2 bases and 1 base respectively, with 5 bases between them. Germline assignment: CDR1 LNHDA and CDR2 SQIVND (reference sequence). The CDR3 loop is CASSINRNTEAFF. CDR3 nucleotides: TGTGCCAGTAGTATAAACAGGAACACTGAAGCTTTCTTT.

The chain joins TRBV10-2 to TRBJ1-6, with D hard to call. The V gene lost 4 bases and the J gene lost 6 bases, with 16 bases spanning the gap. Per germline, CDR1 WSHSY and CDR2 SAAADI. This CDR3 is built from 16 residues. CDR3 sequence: CASSGRLPGPNSPLHF. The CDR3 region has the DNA TGCGCCAGCAGTGGACGACTACCGGGTCCTAATTCACCCCTCCACTTT.

This CDR3 is CASSTGTARDIQYF. DNA for the CDR3: TGTGCCAGTAGTACCGGGACAGCCCGCGACATTCAGTACTTC. The rearrangement links TRBV19 to TRBJ2-4; TRBD1 matches 7 bases. The CDR3 has 14 amino acids. V lost 4 bases, J lost 8 bases, and 8 bases stayed unmatched. Germline V gene data show CDR1 as LNHDA and CDR2 as SQIVND (reference sequence).

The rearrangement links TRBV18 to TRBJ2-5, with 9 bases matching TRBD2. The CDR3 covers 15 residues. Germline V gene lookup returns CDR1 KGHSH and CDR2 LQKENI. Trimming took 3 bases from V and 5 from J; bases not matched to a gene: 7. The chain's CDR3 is CASSPSGLAQETQYF. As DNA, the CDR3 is TGTGCCAGCTCACCGTCGGGACTAGCCCAGGAGACCCAGTACTTC.

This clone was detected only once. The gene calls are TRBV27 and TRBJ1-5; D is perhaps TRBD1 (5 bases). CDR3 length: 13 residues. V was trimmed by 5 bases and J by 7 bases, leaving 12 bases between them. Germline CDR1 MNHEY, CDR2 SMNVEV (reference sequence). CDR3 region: CASSKQVDQPQHF. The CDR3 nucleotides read TGTGCCAGCAGTAAACAGGTAGACCAGCCCCAGCATTTT.

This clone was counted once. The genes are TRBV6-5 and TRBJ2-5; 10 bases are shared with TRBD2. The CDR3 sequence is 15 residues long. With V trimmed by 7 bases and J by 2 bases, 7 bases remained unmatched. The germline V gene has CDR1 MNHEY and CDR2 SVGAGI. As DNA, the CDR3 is TGTGCCAGCAAAGAACTAGCGGGGTCTCAAGAGACCCAGTACTTC. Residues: CASKELAGSQETQYF.

The CDR3 loop reads CASSQDRQYGYTF. The CDR3 nucleotides read TGTGCCAGCAGCCAAGATCGCCAGTATGGCTACACCTTC. The chain is built from TRBV14 and TRBJ1-2, with D unclear. The V gene lost 0 bases and the J gene lost 5 bases, with 7 bases spanning the gap. Per the germline V gene, CDR1 is SGHDN and CDR2 is FVKESK. CDR3 size: 13 residues. The full variable domain, with the rest looked up from reference TRBV14 and TRBJ1-2, is EAGVTQFPSHSVIEKGQTVTLRCDPISGHDNLYWYRRVMGKEIKFLLHFVKESKQDESGMPNNRFLAERTGGTYSTLKVQPAELEDSGVYFCASSQDRQYGYTFGSGTRLTVV.

The CDR3 spells CASSLPPGQAGLDTEAFF. The CDR3 coding sequence is TGTGCCAGCAGCCTCCCCCCCGGACAGGCAGGGCTTGACACTGAAGCTTTCTTT. The chain carries TRBV4-2 and TRBJ1-1; TRBD1 agrees at 7 bases. This CDR3 spans 18 amino acids. Germline-derived CDR1 and CDR2 are LGHNA and YNFKEQ. The trim removed 4 bases at V and 3 bases at J, leaving 17 bases unmatched.

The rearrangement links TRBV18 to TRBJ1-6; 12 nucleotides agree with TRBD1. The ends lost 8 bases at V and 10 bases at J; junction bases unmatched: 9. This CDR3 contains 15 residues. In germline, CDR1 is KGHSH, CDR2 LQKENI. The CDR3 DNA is TGTGCCAGCACACAAGAGGGGACAGGGGGCTCACCCCTCCACTTT. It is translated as CASTQEGTGGSPLHF.

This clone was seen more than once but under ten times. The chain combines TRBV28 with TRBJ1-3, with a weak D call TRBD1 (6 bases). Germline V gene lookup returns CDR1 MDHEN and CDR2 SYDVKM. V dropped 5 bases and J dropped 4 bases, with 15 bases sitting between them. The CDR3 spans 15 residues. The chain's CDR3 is CASSVAGAWGNTIYF. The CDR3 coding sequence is TGTGCCAGCAGTGTGGCGGGGGCGTGGGGAAACACCATATATTTT.

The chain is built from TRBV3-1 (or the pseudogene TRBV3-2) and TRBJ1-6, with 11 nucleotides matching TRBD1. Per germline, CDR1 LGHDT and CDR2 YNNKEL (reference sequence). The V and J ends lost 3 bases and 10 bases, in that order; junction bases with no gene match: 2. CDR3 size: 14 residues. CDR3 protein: CASSQDRGLSPLHF. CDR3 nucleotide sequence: TGTGCCAGCAGCCAGGACAGGGGGCTCTCACCCCTCCACTTT.

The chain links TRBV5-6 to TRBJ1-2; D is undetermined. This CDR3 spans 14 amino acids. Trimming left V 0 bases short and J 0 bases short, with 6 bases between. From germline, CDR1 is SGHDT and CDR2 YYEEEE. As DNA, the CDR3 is TGTGCCAGCAGCTTGGGGGCTTCTAACTATGGCTACACCTTC. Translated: CASSLGASNYGYTF.

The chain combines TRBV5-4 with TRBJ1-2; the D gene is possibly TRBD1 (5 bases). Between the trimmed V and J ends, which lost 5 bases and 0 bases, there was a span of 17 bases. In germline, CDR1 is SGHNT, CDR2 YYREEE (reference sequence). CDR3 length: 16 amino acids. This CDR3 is CASSSHQGTSNYGYTF. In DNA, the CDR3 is TGTGCCAGCAGTTCACACCAGGGTACCTCTAACTATGGCTACACCTTC. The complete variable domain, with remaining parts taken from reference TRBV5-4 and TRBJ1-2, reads ETGVTQSPTHLIKTRGQQVTLRCSSQSGHNTVSWYQQALGQGPQFIFQYYREEENGRGNFPPRFSGLQFPNYSSELNVNALELDDSALYLCASSSHQGTSNYGYTFGSGTRLTVV.

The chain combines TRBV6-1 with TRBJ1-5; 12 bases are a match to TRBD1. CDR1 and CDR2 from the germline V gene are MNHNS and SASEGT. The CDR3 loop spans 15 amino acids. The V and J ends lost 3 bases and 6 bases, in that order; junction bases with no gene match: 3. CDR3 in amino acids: CASSDGTGGAQPQHF. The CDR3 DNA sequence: TGTGCCAGCAGTGATGGGACAGGGGGCGCTCAGCCCCAGCATTTT.

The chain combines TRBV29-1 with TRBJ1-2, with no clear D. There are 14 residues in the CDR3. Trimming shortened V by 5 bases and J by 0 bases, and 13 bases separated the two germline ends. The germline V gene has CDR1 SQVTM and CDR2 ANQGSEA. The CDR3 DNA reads TGCAGCGTTCGAAGCGGAAGGACTAACTATGGCTACACCTTC. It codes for CSVRSGRTNYGYTF.

The CDR3: CASSLSGTRYEQYF. The CDR3 DNA reads TGTGCCAGCAGTTTATCAGGAACTCGCTACGAGCAGTACTTC. V usage is TRBV28 and J usage is TRBJ2-7; D ambiguous. V lost 1 base and J lost 3, with 10 bases in between. From germline, CDR1 is MDHEN and CDR2 SYDVKM. This CDR3 spans 14 amino acids.

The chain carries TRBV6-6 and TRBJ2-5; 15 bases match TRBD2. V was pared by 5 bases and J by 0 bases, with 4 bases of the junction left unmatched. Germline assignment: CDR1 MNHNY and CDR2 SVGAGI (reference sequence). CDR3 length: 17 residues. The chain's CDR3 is CASSRTSGGGYQETQYF. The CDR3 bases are TGTGCCAGCAGTCGGACTAGCGGGGGGGGGTACCAAGAGACCCAGTACTTC.